This TCR beta chain was sequenced during a study of T-cell reconstitution after alpha-beta-depleted transplantation in children. Study-wide results and limits: There were reportedly several hundred expanded graft clones from which alpha-beta T cells came about two months after transplant. T-cell counts and diversity at one year post-transplant came mainly from newly produced T cells. Some patients' high day-60 TCRbeta diversity was traced to surviving recipient T cells and thymic progenitors.

Unique molecular identifiers were incorporated during preparation of the TCRbeta library. TCRdb passed the PCR reads through MiXCR, listing each CDR3 protein once. The table shows roughly 400,000 distinct CDR3 sequences, with about 45% occurring only once. On this clonotype: The antigen remains unidentified.

Germline CDR1 and CDR2: MDHEN and SYDVKM. The CDR3 loop spans 13 amino acids. V was pared by 5 bases and J by 5 bases, with 13 bases between. Sequenced here: PBMCs, sampled before TCRalphabeta/CD19-depleted stem cell transplant. This TCR was sampled from a girl aged 2 to 9 with aplastic anemia, due to receive a stem cell transplant. The chain uses TRBV28 and TRBJ2-7, with D unclear. CDR3 DNA: TGTGCCAGCAGTCTCCCCAGGTCCCACGAGCAGTACTTC. It translates to CASSLPRSHEQYF. Combining the CDR3 with reference TRBV28 and TRBJ2-7 gives the whole variable domain DVKVTQSSRYLVKRTGEKVFLECVQDMDHENMFWYRQDPGLGLRLIYFSYDVKMKEKGDIPEGYSVSREKKERFSLILESASTNQTSMYLCASSLPRSHEQYFGPGTRLTVT.